A single sample is the source of the 6 T cell receptor beta chains below, sequenced in a study of blood T cell repertoires in COVID-19. Profiled with immunoSEQ multiplex PCR; TCRdb holds only in-frame clones, not every one. This table holds about 77,000 clones, 73% found once. The material sequenced was peripheral blood. The receptors were gathered from a man in his 60s with acute or convalescent COVID-19.

The rearrangement links TRBV24-1 to TRBJ2-1; 10 positions match TRBD2. V lost 4 bases, J lost 5 bases, and 13 bases stayed unmatched. The germline V gene has CDR1 KGHDR and CDR2 SFDVKD. The CDR3 runs 18 residues. This CDR3 reads CATSENSGGSHGDNEQFF. As DNA, the CDR3 is TGTGCCACCAGTGAGAATAGCGGGGGGTCTCACGGTGACAATGAGCAGTTCTTC.

V gene TRBV6-5 combines with J gene TRBJ2-3; 8 positions agree with TRBD1. Trimming took 4 bases from V and 2 from J; bases not matched to a gene: 2. The CDR3 length is 14 residues. Germline CDR1 reads MNHEY; CDR2 reads SVGAGI. DNA for the CDR3: TGTGCCAGCAGTTGGGACAGGAACACAGATACGCAGTATTTT. Its protein product is CASSWDRNTDTQYF.

The chain combines TRBV5-6 with TRBJ2-5, with 8 bases identical to TRBD1. The CDR3 is 14 amino acids. Germline CDR1 is SGHDT and CDR2 is YYEEEE. V lost 6 bases and J lost 5; bases outside the gene matches: 9. Written as DNA, the CDR3 is TGTGCCAGCAACCAAGACAGGGGACAGGAGACCCAGTACTTC. Encoded protein: CASNQDRGQETQYF.

This chain connects TRBV9 to TRBJ2-6, with D unresolved. The V and J ends lost 3 bases and 0 bases respectively, with 4 bases between them. Germline V gene lookup returns CDR1 SGDLS and CDR2 YYNGEE. The CDR3 has 14 amino acids. The CDR3 DNA reads TGTGCCAGCAGCGCCCTCTCTGGGGCCAACGTCCTGACTTTC. This encodes CASSALSGANVLTF.

V and J are TRBV27 and TRBJ2-3; TRBD1 matches 7 bases. The CDR3 length is 14 residues. Trimming at V came to 4 bases and at J to 4 bases, leaving 5 bases not matched to a gene. Germline CDR1 and CDR2: MNHEY and SMNVEV (reference sequence). CDR3 in DNA: TGTGCCAGCAGTTCCCCCAGGGGGTCAGATACGCAGTATTTT. Translating it yields CASSSPRGSDTQYF.

The rearrangement joins TRBV5-1 to TRBJ1-2; 8 bases map to TRBD1. J gave up 6 bases and V 0 bases, and 1 base lay outside the gene matches. Germline CDR1 SGHRS, CDR2 YFSETQ. The CDR3 runs to 13 residues. In DNA, the CDR3 is TGCGCCAGCAGCTTGGCGGACAGGGATGGCTACACCTTC. Its protein is CASSLADRDGYTF.